This T cell receptor (beta chain) was retrieved from a study of glioma-infiltrating T cells. The iRepertoire nested amplicon-rescue multiplex PCR amplified TCR alpha and beta CDR3s from RNA. TCRdb reprocessed the multiplex PCR reads via MiXCR and lists one record per CDR3 protein. The sample yields some 180,000 distinct CDR3 sequences, roughly 32% seen once. The table lists this clonotype with a count of one. With 3 bases clipped from V and 4 bases from J, the junction kept 6 bases outside the gene matches. Germline values: CDR1 MGHDK, CDR2 SYGVNS. The CDR3 extends over 14 amino acids. Sequencing input: glioma tissue, nonneoplastic brain tissue, or PBMCs (not recorded which). The TCR comes from a human donor with low-grade glioma or glioblastoma, undergoing nonglioma brain surgery, or in good health (not recorded which). The chain is built from TRBV25-1 and TRBJ2-7; 7 nucleotides line up with TRBD1. Here the CDR3 reads CASSDFGTVYEQYF. CDR3 sequence (DNA): TGTGCCAGCAGTGACTTTGGGACAGTATACGAGCAGTACTTC.